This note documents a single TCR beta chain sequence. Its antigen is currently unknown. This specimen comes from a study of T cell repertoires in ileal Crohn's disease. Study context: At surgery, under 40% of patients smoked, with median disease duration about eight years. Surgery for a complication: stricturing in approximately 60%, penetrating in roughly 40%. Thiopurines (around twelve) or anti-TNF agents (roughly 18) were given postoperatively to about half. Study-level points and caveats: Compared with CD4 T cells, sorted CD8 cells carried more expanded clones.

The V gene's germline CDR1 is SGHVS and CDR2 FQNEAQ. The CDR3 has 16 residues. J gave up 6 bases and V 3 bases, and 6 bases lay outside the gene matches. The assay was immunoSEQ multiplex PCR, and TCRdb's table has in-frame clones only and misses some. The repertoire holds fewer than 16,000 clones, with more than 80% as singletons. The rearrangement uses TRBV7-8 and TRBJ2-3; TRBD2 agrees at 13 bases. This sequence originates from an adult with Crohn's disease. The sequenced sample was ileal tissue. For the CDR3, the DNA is TGTGCCAGCAGCTTGGTACTAGCGGGGGGGGTGGATACGCAGTATTTT. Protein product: CASSLVLAGGVDTQYF.